The 15 T cell receptor beta chains below all came from one sample that was sequenced in a study of tumor-infiltrating lymphocytes in primary liver carcinoma. A constant-region primer served to make TCR beta cDNA from about 0.5 ug total RNA. ARM-PCR, slightly modified, supplied the TCR beta libraries through three nested multiplex PCR rounds. TRBV1-TRBV30 forward primers paired with a C-beta reverse primer were used in the first two PCR rounds, which ran roughly 9 cycles each. TCRdb reprocessed the multiplex PCR reads via MiXCR and lists one record per CDR3 protein. Among approximately 47,000 distinct CDR3 sequences listed, 60% to 75% were seen once. From roughly 18-30 mg of unsorted bulk tissue, DNA and RNA were co-extracted together. The sequencing input was liver tumor tissue from sampling region 3. As for subset: tumor region T3, left-lateral pole. The receptors derive from a middle-aged man with primary liver carcinoma and hepatitis B virus infection.

Concerning this clonotype itself: The junction departs from germline at one end; a sequencing error may be responsible. The J gene is TRBJ2-7, the V gene TRBV6-6, with 10 bases matching TRBD2. Per the germline V gene, CDR1 is MNHNY and CDR2 is SVGAGI (reference sequence). The length of the CDR3 is 15 residues. CDR3 protein: CASSYGASGRHEQNF. The DNA of the CDR3 is TGTGCCAGCAGTTACGGGGCTAGCGGGAGACACGAGCAGAACTTC.

In its sample, this clonotype was seen a few times. The rearrangement links TRBV29-1 to TRBJ2-5; 10 nucleotides match TRBD2. The CDR3 has 14 amino acids. J was trimmed by 5 bases and V by 5 bases; bases with no gene match: 8. Germline values: CDR1 SQVTM, CDR2 ANQGSEA. The DNA for the CDR3 is TGCAGCGTTAGTGGGCTAGCGGGAGACGAGACCCAGTACTTC. Its protein product is CSVSGLAGDETQYF.

With regard to this clonotype: The junction and the germline gene differ at one end; a read error may be behind it. The chain uses TRBV6-5 and TRBJ2-1, with 8 bases matching TRBD1. This CDR3 spans 17 amino acids. Looked up from germline, CDR1 is MNHEY and CDR2 is SVGAGI. The CDR3 sequence: CAGNPLTPGQGYIEQFF. In DNA form, the CDR3 reads TGTGCCGGCAATCCCCTTACCCCAGGACAGGGCTACATTGAGCAGTTCTTC.

On this clonotype: The CDR3 end shows no conserved phenylalanine or tryptophan, and so a read error is likely. As DNA, the CDR3 is TGTGCCAGCAGTTACTCGATTGCGACCAATGAAGCTTTCTCT. This encodes CASSYSIATNEAFS. This rearrangement joins TRBV6-6 to TRBJ1-1; D gene uncertain. The CDR3 spans 14 residues. V gave up 0 bases and J gave up 7 bases, with 12 bases separating them. Per germline, CDR1 MNHNY and CDR2 SVGAGI (reference sequence).

This clonotype has just one count. A read error may account for a junction end that differs from germline. The genes are TRBV6-5 and TRBJ2-6; D might be TRBD1 (6 bases). The CDR3 covers 16 residues. The V gene's germline CDR1 is MNHEY and CDR2 SVGAGI. The CDR3 reads CASRAGDRSGTNVLIF. CDR3 nucleotide sequence: TGTGCCAGCAGGGCAGGGGATAGATCCGGGACCAACGTCCTGATTTTC.

This sequence joins TRBV28 and TRBJ1-5, with D maybe TRBD1 (5 bases). The CDR3 has 14 amino acids. Germline CDR1 reads MDHEN; CDR2 reads SYDVKM. V lost 6 bases and J lost 11, with 20 bases in between. The CDR3 bases are TGTGCCAGCAGCCGCGGGGACCTGGGTAAGTCCCAGCATTTT. Encoded protein: CASSRGDLGKSQHF.

As to this clonotype: Lacking the conserved final phenylalanine or tryptophan, this CDR3 likely reflects a read error. The chain has TRBV6-6 and TRBJ1-1; D call uncertain. The CDR3 runs 14 residues. Germline CDR1 and CDR2: MNHNY and SVGAGI (reference sequence). V was cut by 9 bases and J by 0 bases, with 14 bases left in between. The CDR3 nucleotides are TGTGCCAGAGGTCGGGAGGCTCTGAACACTGAAGCTTTCCTT. This translates into CARGREALNTEAFL.

A word on this clonotype: At one of its ends the junction is not consistent with the germline gene, which may arise from a read error. The chain joins TRBV11-2 to TRBJ1-2; D is uncertain. The CDR3 is 13 amino acids. Germline V gene data show CDR1 as SGHAT and CDR2 as FQNNGV. CDR3: CASCLDGNYGYIF. As DNA, the CDR3 is TGTGCCAGCTGCTTAGATGGGAACTATGGCTACATCTTC.

On this clonotype: The germline gene is not matched at one end of the junction; a read error may be the cause. CDR3 loop: CSARVIQGFERYF. The CDR3 coding sequence is TGCAGTGCTAGGGTTATACAGGGGTTCGAGCGGTACTTC. The chain joins TRBV20-1 to TRBJ2-7; 7 bases line up with TRBD1. This CDR3 comprises 13 residues. Per germline, CDR1 DFQATT and CDR2 SNEGSKA (reference sequence).

Comments on this clonotype: One junction end disagrees with the germline gene, perhaps due to a read error. The chain has TRBV12-3 or TRBV12-4 and TRBJ2-1; tentative D call: TRBD2 (6 bases). The length of the CDR3 is 16 residues. For the CDR3, the DNA is TGTGCCATCAGTTCAGACCCAGCGGGCTTATACAATGAGCAGTTCTTC. Amino acid sequence: CAISSDPAGLYNEQFF.

This clonotype was seen just once. Given the absence of the conserved phenylalanine or tryptophan at the CDR3 end, a read error is likely. The CDR3 DNA reads as TGTGCCAGCAGATCCCAGTACTCGGCCCACCAAGAGACCCAGTACTTA. This sequence encodes CASRSQYSAHQETQYL. The chain combines TRBV11-2 with TRBJ2-5; D is ambiguous. Trimming removed 6 bases at V and 0 bases at J, with 17 bases between. CDR3 length: 16 residues. Germline lookup yields CDR1 SGHAT and CDR2 FQNNGV.

Details on this clonotype: No conserved phenylalanine or tryptophan is present at the end of the CDR3, so a read error is the likely explanation. The V call is TRBV6-6, the J call TRBJ1-1; tentative D call: TRBD1 (6 bases). The CDR3 loop spans 15 amino acids. Germline values: CDR1 MNHNY, CDR2 SVGAGI (reference sequence). CDR3 loop: CVSSPRTVMNTEAFI. The CDR3 bases are TGTGTCAGCAGCCCCCGGACAGTTATGAACACTGAAGCTTTCATT.

The J gene is TRBJ2-7, the V gene TRBV13; D is perhaps TRBD2 (7 bases). The CDR3 sequence is 13 residues long. V shed 5 bases and J shed 2 bases, with 10 bases lying between them. CDR1 PRHDT and CDR2 FYEKMQ come from the germline V gene (reference sequence). CDR3 sequence reads: CASSPGGPYEQYF. The CDR3 DNA is TGTGCCAGCAGCCCCGGGGGGCCCTACGAGCAGTACTTC.

About this clonotype itself: The germline gene is not matched at one end of the junction; a read error may be the cause. The chain has TRBV5-5 and TRBJ1-1; D uncertain. Germline V gene sequence: CDR1 SGHKS, CDR2 YYEKEE (reference sequence). The CDR3 is made up of 15 amino acids. This chain's CDR3 is CASILVEGANTEAFF. The CDR3 DNA reads TGTGCCAGCATCTTGGTCGAGGGAGCGAACACTGAAGCTTTCTTT. Filled out from reference TRBV5-5 and TRBJ1-1, the complete variable domain reads DAGVTQSPTHLIKTRGQQVTLRCSPISGHKSVSWYQQVLGQGPQFIFQYYEKEERGRGNFPDRFSARQFPNYSSELNVNALLLGDSALYLCASILVEGANTEAFFGQGTRLTVV.

This clonotype came up a few times. The genes are TRBV2 and TRBJ1-5, with a possible D match to TRBD1 (5 bases). V was cut by 3 bases and J by 5 bases, with 11 bases left in between. CDR1 is SNHLY, CDR2 FYNNEI, per germline. This CDR3 is built from 14 residues. The CDR3 DNA sequence: TGTGCCAGCAGTGAGGCAGGGACCTATCAGCCCCAGCATTTT. This translates into CASSEAGTYQPQHF.